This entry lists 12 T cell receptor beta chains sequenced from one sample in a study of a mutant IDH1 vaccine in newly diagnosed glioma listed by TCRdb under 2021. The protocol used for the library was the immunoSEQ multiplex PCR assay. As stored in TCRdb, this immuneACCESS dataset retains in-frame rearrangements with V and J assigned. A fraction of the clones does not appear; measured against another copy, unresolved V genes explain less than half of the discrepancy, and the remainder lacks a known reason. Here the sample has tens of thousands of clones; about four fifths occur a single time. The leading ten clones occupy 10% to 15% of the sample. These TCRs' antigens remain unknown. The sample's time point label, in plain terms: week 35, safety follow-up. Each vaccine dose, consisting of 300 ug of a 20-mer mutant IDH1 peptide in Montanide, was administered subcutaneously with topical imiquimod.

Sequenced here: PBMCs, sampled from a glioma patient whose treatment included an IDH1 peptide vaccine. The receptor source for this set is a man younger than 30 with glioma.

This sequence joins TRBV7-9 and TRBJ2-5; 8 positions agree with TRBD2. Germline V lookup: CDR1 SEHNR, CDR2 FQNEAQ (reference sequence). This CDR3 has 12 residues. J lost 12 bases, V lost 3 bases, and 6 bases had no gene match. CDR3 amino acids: CASSLGRGGEYF. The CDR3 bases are TGTGCCAGCAGCTTGGGACGGGGGGGAGAGTACTTC.

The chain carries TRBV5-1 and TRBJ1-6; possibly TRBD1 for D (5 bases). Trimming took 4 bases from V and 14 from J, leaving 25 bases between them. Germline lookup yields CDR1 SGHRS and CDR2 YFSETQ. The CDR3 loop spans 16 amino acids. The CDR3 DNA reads TGCGCCAGCAGCCGGATTGTCGGGGCTGCGTCGGTGGCCCTCCACTTT. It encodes CASSRIVGAASVALHF.

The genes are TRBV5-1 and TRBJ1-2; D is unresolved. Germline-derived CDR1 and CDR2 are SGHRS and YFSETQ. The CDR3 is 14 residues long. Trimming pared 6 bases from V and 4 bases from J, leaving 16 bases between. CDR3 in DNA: TGCGCCAGCACTCCTACTGGGTTGGGCTATGGCTACACCTTC. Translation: CASTPTGLGYGYTF.

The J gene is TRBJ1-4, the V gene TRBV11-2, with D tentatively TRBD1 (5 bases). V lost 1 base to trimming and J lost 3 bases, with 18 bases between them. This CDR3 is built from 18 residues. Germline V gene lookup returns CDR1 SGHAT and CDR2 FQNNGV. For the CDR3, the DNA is TGTGCCAGCAGCTTAGGTCGTCCGGGGGACTCCTCTAATGAAAAACTGTTTTTT. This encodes CASSLGRPGDSSNEKLFF.

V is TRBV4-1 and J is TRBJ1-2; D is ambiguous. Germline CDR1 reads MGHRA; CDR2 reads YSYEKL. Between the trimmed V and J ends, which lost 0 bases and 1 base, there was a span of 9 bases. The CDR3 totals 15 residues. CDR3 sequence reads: CASSQEAIFNYGYTF. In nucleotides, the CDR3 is TGCGCCAGCAGCCAAGAGGCCATTTTTAACTATGGCTACACCTTC.

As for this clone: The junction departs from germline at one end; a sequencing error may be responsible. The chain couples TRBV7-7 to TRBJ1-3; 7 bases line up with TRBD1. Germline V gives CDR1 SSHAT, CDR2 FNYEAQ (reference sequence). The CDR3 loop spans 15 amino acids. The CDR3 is CASSESTGAGNTIYF. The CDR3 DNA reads TGTGCTAGCAGCGAATCAACAGGGGCTGGAAACACCATATATTTT.

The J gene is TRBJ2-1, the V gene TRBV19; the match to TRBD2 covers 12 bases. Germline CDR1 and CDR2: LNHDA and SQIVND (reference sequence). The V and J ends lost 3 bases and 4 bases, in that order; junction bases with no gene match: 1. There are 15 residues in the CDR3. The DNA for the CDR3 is TGTGCCAGTAGTATGACTAGCGGGAGATACAATGAGCAGTTCTTC. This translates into CASSMTSGRYNEQFF.

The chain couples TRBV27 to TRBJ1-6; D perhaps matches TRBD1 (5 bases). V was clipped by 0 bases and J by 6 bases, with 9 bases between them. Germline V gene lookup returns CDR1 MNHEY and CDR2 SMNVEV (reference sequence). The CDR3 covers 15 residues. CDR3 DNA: TGTGCCAGCAGTTTATCAGCTGGGACTAATTCACCCCTCCACTTT. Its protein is CASSLSAGTNSPLHF.

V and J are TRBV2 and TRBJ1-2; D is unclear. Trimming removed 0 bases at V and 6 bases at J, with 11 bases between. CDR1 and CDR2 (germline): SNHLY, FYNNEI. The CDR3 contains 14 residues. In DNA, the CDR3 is TGTGCCAGCAGTGAAGCGCAGTCCCGGGATGGCTACACCTTC. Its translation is CASSEAQSRDGYTF.

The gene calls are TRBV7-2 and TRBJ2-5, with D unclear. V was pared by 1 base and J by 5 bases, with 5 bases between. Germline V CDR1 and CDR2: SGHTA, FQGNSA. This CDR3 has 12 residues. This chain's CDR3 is CASSLVVETQYF. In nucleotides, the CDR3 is TGTGCCAGCAGCTTAGTCGTTGAGACCCAGTACTTC.

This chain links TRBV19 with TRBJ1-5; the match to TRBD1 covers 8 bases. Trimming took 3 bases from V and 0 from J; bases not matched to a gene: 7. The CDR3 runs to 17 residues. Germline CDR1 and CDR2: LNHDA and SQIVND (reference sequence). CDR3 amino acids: CASSMGTGGYSNQPQHF. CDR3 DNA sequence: TGTGCCAGTAGTATGGGTACAGGGGGATATAGCAATCAGCCCCAGCATTTT.

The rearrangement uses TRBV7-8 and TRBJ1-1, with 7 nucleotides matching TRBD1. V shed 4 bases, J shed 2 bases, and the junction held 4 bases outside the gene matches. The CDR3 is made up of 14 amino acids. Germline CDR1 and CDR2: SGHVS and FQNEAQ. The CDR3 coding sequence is TGTGCCAGCAGCTCTCTAGGGGGCAACACTGAAGCTTTCTTT. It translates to CASSSLGGNTEAFF.